Below are 17 T cell receptor beta chains sequenced from a single sample in a study of T cell responses to AZD1222 COVID-19 vaccine. Profiling relied on immunoSEQ multiplex PCR, and the TCRdb table lists in-frame clones only, not all of them. The repertoire holds 150,000 or so clones, with 80% to 95% as singletons. The sequencing used peripheral blood, collected on day 0 of AZD1222 vaccination. The receptors were gathered from an adult in good health.

CDR3 amino acids: CATSRDLGAGEKLFF. CDR3 sequence (DNA): TGTGCCACCAGCAGAGATTTAGGGGCCGGGGAAAAACTGTTTTTT. This chain joins TRBV15 and TRBJ1-4; D possibly corresponds to TRBD1 (5 bases). This CDR3 spans 15 amino acids. Germline V CDR1 and CDR2: LNHNV, YYDKDF (reference sequence). V lost 0 bases and J lost 8, with 13 bases in between. Using reference TRBV15 and TRBJ1-4 for the parts outside the CDR3, the full variable domain is DAMVIQNPRYQVTQFGKPVTLSCSQTLNHNVMYWYQQKSSQAPKLLFHYYDKDFNNEADTPDNFQSRRPNTSFCFLDIRSPGLGDTAMYLCATSRDLGAGEKLFFGSGTQLSVL.

CDR3 sequence reads: CASSAPPSLQTQYF. The CDR3 bases are TGTGCCAGCAGTGCCCCCCCATCTTTGCAGACCCAGTACTTC. This chain uses TRBV25-1 with TRBJ2-5; D is unresolved. Trimming removed 4 bases from V and 6 bases from J, with 15 bases in between. Germline V lookup: CDR1 MGHDK, CDR2 SYGVNS. CDR3 length equals 14 residues.

The genes are TRBV3-1 (or the pseudogene TRBV3-2) and TRBJ2-7, with TRBD1 identical over 9 bases. The CDR3 has 16 residues. The ends lost 0 bases at V and 4 bases at J; junction bases unmatched: 7. CDR1 and CDR2 (germline): LGHDT, YNNKEL (reference sequence). CDR3 sequence: CASSQDPGTGNYEQYF. As DNA, the CDR3 is TGTGCCAGCAGCCAAGATCCAGGGACAGGGAATTACGAGCAGTACTTC.

CDR3 sequence: CASTYPGGGPNEKLFF. DNA for the CDR3: TGTGCCAGCACCTACCCCGGGGGGGGACCTAATGAAAAACTGTTTTTT. The rearrangement joins TRBV7-9 to TRBJ1-4, with D perhaps matching TRBD1 (5 bases). The germline V gene encodes CDR1 SEHNR and CDR2 FQNEAQ (reference sequence). The CDR3 totals 16 residues. V was shortened by 7 bases and J by 3 bases, with 18 bases between the two germline ends.

The gene calls are TRBV6-5 and TRBJ2-5, with TRBD2 matching over 9 bases. The CDR3 totals 14 residues. V shed 7 bases and J 3 bases; nucleotides not matched to a gene: 6. Germline CDR1 is MNHEY and CDR2 is SVGAGI. The CDR3 is CASTDASGKETQYF. As DNA, the CDR3 is TGTGCCAGCACCGATGCTAGCGGGAAAGAGACCCAGTACTTC.

V is TRBV6-1 and J is TRBJ1-2; D gene ambiguous. The V gene's germline CDR1 is MNHNS and CDR2 SASEGT. V was trimmed by 0 bases and J by 3 bases, leaving 8 bases between them. There are 14 residues in the CDR3. For the CDR3, the DNA is TGTGCCAGCAGTGAAGCGCCCGGGTACTATGGCTACACCTTC. Translating it yields CASSEAPGYYGYTF.

This sequence joins TRBV4-2 and TRBJ1-3; 9 bases agree with TRBD1. V was clipped by 6 bases and J by 0 bases; unmatched bases: 6. The CDR3 consists of 16 residues. Germline CDR1 and CDR2: LGHNA and YNFKEQ. In DNA form, the CDR3 reads TGTGCCAGCAGTCTCACAGGGGGCGCCTCTGGAAACACCATATATTTT. It translates to CASSLTGGASGNTIYF.

This clone has a single count. This chain joins TRBV9 and TRBJ1-5; D is ambiguous. The CDR3 extends over 15 amino acids. The germline gives CDR1 SGDLS, CDR2 YYNGEE. Between the trimmed V and J ends, which lost 0 bases and 5 bases, there was a span of 12 bases. The CDR3 sequence: CASSVDSELHQPQHF. In DNA, the CDR3 is TGTGCCAGCAGCGTAGACAGCGAACTCCATCAGCCCCAGCATTTT.

The gene calls are TRBV2 and TRBJ2-7, with D hard to call. This CDR3 is built from 12 residues. Per germline, CDR1 SNHLY and CDR2 FYNNEI. The V gene lost 7 bases and the J gene lost 6 bases, with 13 bases spanning the gap. The CDR3 sequence: CASTLMPPEQYF. CDR3 in DNA: TGTGCCAGCACCCTCATGCCCCCCGAGCAGTACTTC.

The CDR3 is CASSPLAQAEQYF. As DNA, the CDR3 is TGTGCCAGCTCACCACTGGCTCAGGCCGAGCAGTACTTC. V and J are TRBV18 and TRBJ2-7; D not certain. Germline V gene data show CDR1 as KGHSH and CDR2 as LQKENI. The length of the CDR3 is 13 residues. Trimming stripped 1 base from V and 6 bases from J, with 10 bases between.

The gene calls are TRBV5-5 and TRBJ2-7; tentative D call: TRBD1 (6 bases). With 0 bases removed from V and 6 bases from J, the gap between germline ends came to 13 bases. This CDR3 spans 14 amino acids. Germline-derived CDR1 and CDR2 are SGHKS and YYEKEE (reference sequence). The CDR3 sequence is CASSLGSGVREQYF. In nucleotides, the CDR3 is TGTGCCAGCAGCTTGGGTTCAGGGGTTCGCGAGCAGTACTTC. The whole variable domain, remainder taken from reference TRBV5-5 and TRBJ2-7, is DAGVTQSPTHLIKTRGQQVTLRCSPISGHKSVSWYQQVLGQGPQFIFQYYEKEERGRGNFPDRFSARQFPNYSSELNVNALLLGDSALYLCASSLGSGVREQYFGPGTRLTVT.

CDR3 in amino acids: CASSLELAFSYEQYF. CDR3 sequence (DNA): TGCGCCAGCAGCTTGGAACTAGCGTTCTCCTACGAGCAGTACTTC. V is TRBV5-1 and J is TRBJ2-7, with 7 bases matching TRBD2. Trimming removed 0 bases from V and 0 bases from J; junction bases left unmatched: 3. This CDR3 spans 15 amino acids. CDR1 and CDR2 from the germline V gene are SGHRS and YFSETQ.

V is TRBV2 and J is TRBJ2-2, with 7 bases aligning to TRBD2. J lost 0 bases, V lost 7 bases, and 5 bases had no gene match. Germline V gene sequence: CDR1 SNHLY, CDR2 FYNNEI. The CDR3 extends over 15 amino acids. The CDR3 reads CASTGLGTNTGELFF. In DNA, the CDR3 is TGTGCCAGCACTGGACTAGGGACGAACACCGGGGAGCTGTTTTTT.

This chain uses TRBV4-1 with TRBJ1-6; D is uncertain. V was pared by 4 bases and J by 6 bases, with 10 bases between. The CDR3 covers 14 residues. The germline V gene encodes CDR1 MGHRA and CDR2 YSYEKL. Written as DNA, the CDR3 is TGCGCCAGCAGCCCCACAGAACTTAATTCACCCCTCCACTTT. Protein sequence: CASSPTELNSPLHF.

V is TRBV20-1 and J is TRBJ2-3; 16 bases fit TRBD2. Per the germline V gene, CDR1 is DFQATT and CDR2 is SNEGSKA (reference sequence). V shed 3 bases, J shed 2 bases, and the junction held 8 bases outside the gene matches. The CDR3 is made up of 18 amino acids. Here the CDR3 DNA reads TGCAGTGCTAGTACCGGGACTAGCGGGGGGGCCCTCACAGATACGCAGTATTTT. Protein: CSASTGTSGGALTDTQYF.

This chain joins TRBV19 and TRBJ2-7; D is unresolved. This CDR3 spans 13 amino acids. CDR1 and CDR2 (germline): LNHDA, SQIVND (reference sequence). V was pared by 3 bases and J by 7 bases, with 13 bases between. CDR3 residues: CASSIDSAEEQYF. DNA for the CDR3: TGTGCCAGTAGTATCGATTCGGCGGAGGAGCAGTACTTC.

The chain combines TRBV7-9 with TRBJ2-7; no clear D. V dropped 0 bases and J dropped 1 base, with 4 bases sitting between them. The germline V gene encodes CDR1 SEHNR and CDR2 FQNEAQ (reference sequence). The length of the CDR3 is 13 residues. The CDR3 loop is CASSLAYSYEQYF. The CDR3 DNA is TGTGCCAGCAGCTTAGCGTATTCCTACGAGCAGTACTTC.